The rows below give T cell receptor beta chains drawn from one sample of a study of T cell responses to AZD1222 COVID-19 vaccine. TCRdb keeps only in-frame clones here, not all; method: immunoSEQ multiplex PCR. The sample holds 150,000 to 200,000 clones, around 94% seen once. The specimen was peripheral blood, collected 28 days after the second dose of the MenACWY control vaccine. The receptors derive from an adult who received the MenACWY meningococcal vaccine as a control. CDR3s include the opening cysteine and the closing phenylalanine or tryptophan. The D gene is left open where the match is weak. Expanded clones are given a class, and other clones once, few, many or no size at all.

CDR3 protein: CSTWTSGGSTQYF
D gene: TRBD2
clone size: -
V gene: TRBV29-1

CDR3 protein: CASSPDRGDTQYF
D gene: TRBD1
clone size: -
V gene: TRBV7-7

CDR3 protein: CAWSAAANQPQHF
D gene: -
clone size: few
V gene: TRBV30

CDR3 protein: CASSIPGRETQYF
D gene: -
clone size: -
V gene: TRBV27

CDR3 protein: CASNLGFDTEAFF
D gene: -
clone size: -
V gene: TRBV11-2

CDR3 protein: CASSPTGGSYTGELFF
D gene: TRBD1
clone size: -
V gene: TRBV7-3

CDR3 protein: CASSLVRGPWGNTIYF
D gene: TRBD1
clone size: -
V gene: TRBV5-6

CDR3 protein: CASPGQGIGNTIYF
D gene: TRBD1
clone size: -
V gene: TRBV19

CDR3 protein: CATSEAQAGGSYNEQFF
D gene: TRBD2
clone size: -
V gene: TRBV24-1

CDR3 protein: CASSLVALAGGGETQYF
D gene: TRBD2
clone size: -
V gene: TRBV5-1

CDR3 protein: CASNPWGTGGDYGYTF
D gene: TRBD1
clone size: -
V gene: TRBV7-2

CDR3 protein: CASSSTGEGQPQHF
D gene: TRBD1
clone size: -
V gene: TRBV28